Included here is one T cell receptor (beta chain) sequence, with context. The sample belongs to a study of tumor-infiltrating lymphocytes in localized non-small cell lung cancer. The CDR3 has 16 residues. Germline CDR1 reads MDHEN; CDR2 reads SYDVKM. The V gene end was trimmed by 3 bases and the J gene end by 2 bases; junction bases not matched to a gene: 3. Sequencing used immunoSEQ multiplex PCR; TCRdb keeps in-frame clones, though not all of them. This sample carries approximately 6,700 clones, 74% of them seen once, and the ten largest clones take 6.5% to 7.5%. Sequencing was done on a sample of uninvolved lung tissue not adjacent to the tumor. This sequence joins TRBV28 and TRBJ2-6; 8 positions agree with TRBD1. The clonotype comes from a human donor with non-small cell lung cancer. The CDR3 loop is CASSLQGATGANVLTF. The DNA of the CDR3 is TGTGCCAGCAGTTTGCAGGGGGCAACTGGGGCCAACGTCCTGACTTTC. Using reference TRBV28 and TRBJ2-6 for the parts outside the CDR3, the full variable domain is DVKVTQSSRYLVKRTGEKVFLECVQDMDHENMFWYRQDPGLGLRLIYFSYDVKMKEKGDIPEGYSVSREKKERFSLILESASTNQTSMYLCASSLQGATGANVLTFGAGSRLTVL.